This entry lists 5 T cell receptor beta chains sequenced from one sample in a study of regulatory T cells in long-lasting Graves disease. Time point described: persistent/refractory GD, antithyroid drugs over 5 years with positive TRAb. Extracted RNA from PBMCs served as the source of the TCR library. Library construction for TCR beta used iRepertoire HTBI primers and Arm-PCR of CDR3 regions. From the multiplex PCR reads, TCRdb called clonotypes with MiXCR, one entry per CDR3 protein. This sample carries hundreds of thousands of distinct CDR3 sequences, around 21% of them seen once, and the ten largest clones take 7.8%. The sample here was peripheral blood mononuclear cells (PBMCs), taken when the disease was refractory, from a patient treated with antithyroid drugs. The receptor source for this set is a female donor with Graves disease.

At least ten counts were recorded for this clonotype. The chain employs TRBV2 and TRBJ2-2; D uncertain. Trimming left V 7 bases short and J 1 base short, with 7 bases between. Germline lookup yields CDR1 SNHLY and CDR2 FYNNEI. The CDR3 runs 13 residues. The CDR3 nucleotides are TGTGCCAGCAAGTTTCAGAACACCGGGGAGCTGTTTTTT. This encodes CASKFQNTGELFF.

This clonotype has a count of ten or more. The chain is built from TRBV7-2 and TRBJ2-7; 10 positions agree with TRBD2. CDR1 SGHTA and CDR2 FQGNSA come from the germline V gene. V lost 5 bases, J lost 1 base, and 11 bases stayed unmatched. The CDR3 loop spans 17 amino acids. CDR3 nucleotides: TGTGCCAGCAGCGGGGCCCTAGCGGGAGTAAGTTCCTACGAGCAGTACTTC. This encodes CASSGALAGVSSYEQYF.

This clonotype occurred many times. The chain is built from TRBV29-1 and TRBJ2-5, with 9 bases identical to TRBD2. The CDR3 length is 11 residues. Germline values: CDR1 SQVTM, CDR2 ANQGSEA. V gave up 8 bases and J gave up 5 bases; unmatched junction bases: 3. This CDR3 reads CSIGLAETQYF. The CDR3 region has the DNA TGCAGCATTGGACTAGCGGAGACCCAGTACTTC.

This clonotype turned up a few times. This rearrangement joins TRBV5-1 to TRBJ1-2, with D tentatively TRBD1 (6 bases). The length of the CDR3 is 12 residues. V lost 4 bases to trimming and J lost 7 bases, with 11 bases between them. The germline V gene encodes CDR1 SGHRS and CDR2 YFSETQ. This CDR3 is CASSMDSFGYTF. The CDR3 nucleotides are TGCGCCAGCAGCATGGACAGTTTTGGCTACACCTTC.

This chain links TRBV10-3 with TRBJ1-5; D perhaps matches TRBD1 (5 bases). The CDR3 runs to 16 residues. Germline values: CDR1 ENHRY, CDR2 SYGVKD. The germline V and J ends were trimmed by 0 bases and 1 base, with 10 bases remaining between them. The CDR3 region is CAISESGGGSNQPQHF. The CDR3 nucleotides are TGTGCCATCAGTGAGTCGGGGGGGGGGAGCAATCAGCCCCAGCATTTT.